This TCR beta chain is drawn from a study of OX40 agonist ivuxolimab in advanced cancers. About the investigation overall: Ivuxolimab, which targeted the costimulatory receptor OX40 (CD134), was an agonistic, fully human IgG2 monoclonal antibody. A male proportion of almost 85% and a mean age of 60 years, ranging from about 23 to 79, were recorded for the dose-escalation cohort. Partial responses occurred in three dose-escalation patients, of whom one had hepatocellular carcinoma and two had cutaneous melanoma. Peripheral TCRbeta sequencing was intended to test whether TCR sequence diversity was altered and clonal T-cell expansion was caused by ivuxolimab. Intravenous ivuxolimab was administered to patients every 2 weeks at six dose levels: 0.01, 0.1, 0.3, 1.5, 3 and 10 mg/kg. The monotherapy dose-escalation portion (N of about 50 patients) of the phase I ivuxolimab trial is reported in the paper. Prior anti-PD-1, anti-PD-L1 or anti-CTLA-4 therapy was permitted, and checkpoint inhibitors had been received by around 39% of dose-escalation patients. Of the approximately 53 patients in dose escalation, around 19 had hepatocellular carcinoma, roughly 15 had melanoma, 9 had renal cell carcinoma and 9 had head and neck cancer.

The trial excluded patients who had a history of autoimmune disease or who were on systemic immunosuppression. In every dose cohort, peripheral blood was drawn for TCR sequencing at baseline, cycle 4 day 1, and cycle 7 day 1. The samples were drawn from a first-in-human, open-label, multicenter phase I dose-escalation trial of ivuxolimab. Adults with locally advanced or metastatic melanoma, renal cell carcinoma, hepatocellular carcinoma or head and neck squamous cell carcinoma were enrolled in the trial. Before TCR sequencing, CD4+ T cells and CD8+ T cells from peripheral blood were sorted into separate populations. The paper as a whole reports these results and caveats: Clonal expansion of both CD4+ and CD8+ blood T cells was observed from baseline to week 6 at doses 0.1 to 3.0 mg/kg. The antigen specificity of the peripheral T cells that underwent clonal expansion was not determined. Low levels of normalized T-cell clonal expansion were also seen in some nonresponding patients. After ivuxolimab, CD8+ T cells had more expanded clones than CD4+ T cells on average. Partial responders in the 0.1-3.0 mg/kg groups had among the lowest normalized peripheral clonal expansion, especially among CD8+ T cells.

This clone was seen once. This clone's antigen is unknown. Per-nucleotide qualities are absent, and no much larger clonotype sits a single base away. Measured from the cysteine to the valine, the CDR3 is 15 residues long. Only the CDR3 part of the read is kept: 45 bases, read in frame from the first base. Trimming accounts for 0 bases at V and 6 bases at J, while the number of junction bases matched to no gene is 8. The germline V gene encodes CDR1 SEHNR and CDR2 FQNEAQ (reference sequence). Genomic DNA was extracted from sorted cells for sequencing of the TCRbeta CDR3 region. The immunoSEQ Assay was used for sequencing of TCRbeta CDR3 regions. The table was pulled from immuneACCESS by TCRdb, which kept in-frame rearrangements only. Such tables lose some clones; where checked, under half of the loss comes from unresolved V genes, and the rest has no known cause. The sample yields roughly 50,000 clones; approximately 90% were counted once. The ten largest clonotypes hold 5% to 7% of the sample.

The clonotype was recovered from an adult with an advanced solid tumor such as melanoma, head and neck, liver or kidney cancer. The material sequenced was CD4+ or CD8+ T cells sorted from blood, taken in a trial of the OX40 agonist ivuxolimab. The rearranged segments are TRBV7-9 and TRBJ2-7, and TRBD1 matches 7 of the central bases. Here is the DNA: TGTGCCAGCAGCTTAGCCTCAACAGGGGTGAGCGAGCAGTACGTC. This yields the protein CASSLASTGVSEQYV.